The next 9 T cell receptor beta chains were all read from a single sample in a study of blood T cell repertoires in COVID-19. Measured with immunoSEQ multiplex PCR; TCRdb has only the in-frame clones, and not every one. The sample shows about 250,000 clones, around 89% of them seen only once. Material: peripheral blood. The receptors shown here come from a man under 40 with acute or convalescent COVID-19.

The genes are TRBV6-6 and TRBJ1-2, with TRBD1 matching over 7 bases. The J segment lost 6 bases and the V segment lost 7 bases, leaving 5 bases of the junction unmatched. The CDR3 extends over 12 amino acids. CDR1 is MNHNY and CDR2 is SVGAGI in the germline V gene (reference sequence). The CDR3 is CASTLTGNGYTF. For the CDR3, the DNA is TGTGCCAGCACCTTGACAGGGAATGGCTACACCTTC.

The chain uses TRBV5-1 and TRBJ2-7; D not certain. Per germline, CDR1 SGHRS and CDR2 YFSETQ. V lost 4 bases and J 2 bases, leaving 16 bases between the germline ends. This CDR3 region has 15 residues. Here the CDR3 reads CASSATVNGPYEQYF. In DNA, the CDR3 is TGCGCCAGCAGCGCTACCGTGAATGGTCCCTACGAGCAGTACTTC.

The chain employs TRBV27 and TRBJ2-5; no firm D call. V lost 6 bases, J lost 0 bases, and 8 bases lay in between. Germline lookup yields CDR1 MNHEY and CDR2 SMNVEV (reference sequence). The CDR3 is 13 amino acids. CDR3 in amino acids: CASSRRYQETQYF. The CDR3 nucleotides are TGTGCCAGCAGCCGTAGATACCAAGAGACCCAGTACTTC.

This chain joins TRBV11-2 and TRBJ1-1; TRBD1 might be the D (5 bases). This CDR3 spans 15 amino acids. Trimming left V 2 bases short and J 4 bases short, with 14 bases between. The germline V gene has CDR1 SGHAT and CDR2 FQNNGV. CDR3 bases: TGTGCCAGCAGCTTAACAGGCAGACAAGGCACTGAAGCTTTCTTT. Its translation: CASSLTGRQGTEAFF.

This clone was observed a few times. Written as DNA, the CDR3 is TGTGCCAGTAGTGCCCGGTGGGCAGAAGAAGCTTTCTTT. Amino acids: CASSARWAEEAFF. The rearrangement links TRBV19 to TRBJ1-1; D is unclear. The CDR3 length is 13 residues. The germline gives CDR1 LNHDA, CDR2 SQIVND (reference sequence). V lost 5 bases, J lost 8 bases, and 15 bases lay in between.

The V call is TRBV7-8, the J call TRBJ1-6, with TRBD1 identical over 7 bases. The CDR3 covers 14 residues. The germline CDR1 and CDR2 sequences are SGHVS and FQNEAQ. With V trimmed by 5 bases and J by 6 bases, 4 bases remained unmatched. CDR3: CASSPRQGNSPLHF. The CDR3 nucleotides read TGTGCCAGCAGCCCCCGACAGGGTAATTCACCCCTCCACTTT.

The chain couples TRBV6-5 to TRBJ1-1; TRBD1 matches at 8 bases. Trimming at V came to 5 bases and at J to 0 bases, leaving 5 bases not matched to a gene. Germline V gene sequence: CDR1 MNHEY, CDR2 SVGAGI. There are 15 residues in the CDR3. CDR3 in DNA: TGTGCCAGCAGTCCCCGGGACAGGATGAACACTGAAGCTTTCTTT. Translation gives CASSPRDRMNTEAFF.

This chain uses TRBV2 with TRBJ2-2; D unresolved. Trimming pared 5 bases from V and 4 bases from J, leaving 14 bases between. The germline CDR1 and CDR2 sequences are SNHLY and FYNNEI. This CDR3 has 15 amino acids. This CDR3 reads CASSRFGFGTGELFF. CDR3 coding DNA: TGTGCCAGCAGTCGATTCGGGTTTGGCACCGGGGAGCTGTTTTTT.

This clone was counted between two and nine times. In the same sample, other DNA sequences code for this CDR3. In DNA form, the CDR3 reads TGCGCCAGCAGCTTGGGGACAGCTAACTATGGCTACACCTTC. Protein product: CASSLGTANYGYTF. V is TRBV5-1 and J is TRBJ1-2; possible D gene TRBD1, 6 bases. The V and J ends lost 0 bases and 0 bases respectively, with 6 bases between them. Per the germline V gene, CDR1 is SGHRS and CDR2 is YFSETQ. This CDR3 region has 14 residues.